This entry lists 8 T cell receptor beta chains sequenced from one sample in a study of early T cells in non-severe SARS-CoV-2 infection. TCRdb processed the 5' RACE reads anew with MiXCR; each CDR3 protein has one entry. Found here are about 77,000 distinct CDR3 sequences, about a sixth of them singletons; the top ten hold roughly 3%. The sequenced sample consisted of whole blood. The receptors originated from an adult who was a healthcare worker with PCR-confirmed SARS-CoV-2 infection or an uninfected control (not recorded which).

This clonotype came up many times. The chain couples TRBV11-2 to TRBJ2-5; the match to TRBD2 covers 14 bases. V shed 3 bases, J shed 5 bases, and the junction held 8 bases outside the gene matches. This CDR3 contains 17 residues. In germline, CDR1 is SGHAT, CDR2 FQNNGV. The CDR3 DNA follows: TGTGCCAGCAGCTTGGGACTAGCGGGAGTTAAAGGGGAGACCCAGTACTTC. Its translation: CASSLGLAGVKGETQYF.

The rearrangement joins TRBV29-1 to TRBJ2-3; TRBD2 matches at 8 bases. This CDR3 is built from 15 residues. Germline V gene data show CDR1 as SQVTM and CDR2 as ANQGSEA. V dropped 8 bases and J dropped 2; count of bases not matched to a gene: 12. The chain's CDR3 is CSSDGLAGFTDTQYF. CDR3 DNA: TGCAGCTCGGACGGGCTAGCGGGTTTCACAGATACGCAGTATTTT.

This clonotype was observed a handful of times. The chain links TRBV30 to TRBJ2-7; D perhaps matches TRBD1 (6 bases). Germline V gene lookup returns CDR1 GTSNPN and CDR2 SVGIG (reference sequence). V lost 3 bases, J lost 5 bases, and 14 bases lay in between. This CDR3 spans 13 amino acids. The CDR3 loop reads CAWSSTGKHEQYF. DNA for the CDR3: TGTGCCTGGAGCTCAACAGGGAAACACGAGCAGTACTTC.

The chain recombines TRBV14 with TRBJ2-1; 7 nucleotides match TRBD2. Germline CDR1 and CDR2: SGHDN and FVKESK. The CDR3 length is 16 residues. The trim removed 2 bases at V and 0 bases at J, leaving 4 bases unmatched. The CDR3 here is CASSQYRGSSYNEQFF. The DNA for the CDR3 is TGTGCCAGCAGCCAATACCGCGGGAGCTCCTACAATGAGCAGTTCTTC.

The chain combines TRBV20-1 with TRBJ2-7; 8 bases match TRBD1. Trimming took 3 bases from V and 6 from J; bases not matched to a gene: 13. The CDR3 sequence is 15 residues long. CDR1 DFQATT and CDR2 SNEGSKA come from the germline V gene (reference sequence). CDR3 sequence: CSARPRQGHHVEQYF. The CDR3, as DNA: TGCAGTGCTAGGCCGCGACAGGGGCACCACGTCGAGCAGTACTTC.

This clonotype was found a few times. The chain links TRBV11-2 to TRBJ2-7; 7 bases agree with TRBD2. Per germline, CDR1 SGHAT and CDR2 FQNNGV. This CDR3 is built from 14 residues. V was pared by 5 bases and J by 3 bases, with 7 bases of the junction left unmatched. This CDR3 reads CASSPRAGDYEQYF. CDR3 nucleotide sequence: TGTGCCAGCAGCCCACGGGCGGGAGACTACGAGCAGTACTTC.

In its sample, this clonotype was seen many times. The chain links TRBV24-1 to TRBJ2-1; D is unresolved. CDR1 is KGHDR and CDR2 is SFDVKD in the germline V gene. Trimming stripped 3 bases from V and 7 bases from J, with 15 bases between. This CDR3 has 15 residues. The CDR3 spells CATSDPGPGDNEQFF. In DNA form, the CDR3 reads TGTGCCACCAGTGATCCTGGACCTGGGGATAATGAGCAGTTCTTC.

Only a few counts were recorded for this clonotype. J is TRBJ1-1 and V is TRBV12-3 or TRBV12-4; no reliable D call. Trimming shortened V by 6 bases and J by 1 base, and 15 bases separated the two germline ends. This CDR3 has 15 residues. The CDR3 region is CASSTRRGSNTEAFF. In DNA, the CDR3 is TGTGCCAGCAGCACTCGAAGAGGATCGAACACTGAAGCTTTCTTT.